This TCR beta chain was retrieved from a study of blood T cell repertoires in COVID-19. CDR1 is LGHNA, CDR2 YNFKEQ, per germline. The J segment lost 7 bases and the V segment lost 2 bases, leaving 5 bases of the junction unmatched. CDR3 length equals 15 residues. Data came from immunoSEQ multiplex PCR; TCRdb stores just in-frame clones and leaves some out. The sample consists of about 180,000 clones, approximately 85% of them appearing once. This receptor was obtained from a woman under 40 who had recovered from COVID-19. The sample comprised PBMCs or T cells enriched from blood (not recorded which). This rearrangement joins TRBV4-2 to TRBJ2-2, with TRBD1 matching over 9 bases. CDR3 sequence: CASSQRQGGIGELFF. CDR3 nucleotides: TGTGCCAGCAGCCAAAGACAGGGGGGAATCGGGGAGCTGTTTTTT.